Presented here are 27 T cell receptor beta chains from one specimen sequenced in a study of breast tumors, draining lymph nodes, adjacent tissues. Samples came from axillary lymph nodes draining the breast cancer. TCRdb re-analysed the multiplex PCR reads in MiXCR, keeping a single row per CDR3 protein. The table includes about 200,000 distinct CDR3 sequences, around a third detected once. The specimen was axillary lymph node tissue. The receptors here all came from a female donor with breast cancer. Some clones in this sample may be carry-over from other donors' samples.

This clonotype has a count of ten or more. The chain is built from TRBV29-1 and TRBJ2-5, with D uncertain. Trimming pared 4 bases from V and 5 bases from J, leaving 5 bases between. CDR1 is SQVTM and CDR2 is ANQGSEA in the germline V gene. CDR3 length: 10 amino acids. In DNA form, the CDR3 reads TGCAGCGTTGTTTTGGAGACCCAGTACTTC. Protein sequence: CSVVLETQYF.

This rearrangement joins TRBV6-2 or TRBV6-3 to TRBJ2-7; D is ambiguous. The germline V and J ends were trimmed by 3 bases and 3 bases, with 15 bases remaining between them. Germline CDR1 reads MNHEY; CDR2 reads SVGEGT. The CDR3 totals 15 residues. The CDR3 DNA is TGTGCCAGCAGTTATCATTTCACAACCGACTACGAGCAGTACTTC. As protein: CASSYHFTTDYEQYF.

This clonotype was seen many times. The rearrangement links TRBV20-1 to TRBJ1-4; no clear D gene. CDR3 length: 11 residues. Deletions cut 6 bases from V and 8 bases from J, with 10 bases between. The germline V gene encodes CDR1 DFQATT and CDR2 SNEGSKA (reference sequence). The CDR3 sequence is CSAWESEKLFF. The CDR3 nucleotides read TGCAGTGCCTGGGAGAGCGAAAAACTGTTTTTT.

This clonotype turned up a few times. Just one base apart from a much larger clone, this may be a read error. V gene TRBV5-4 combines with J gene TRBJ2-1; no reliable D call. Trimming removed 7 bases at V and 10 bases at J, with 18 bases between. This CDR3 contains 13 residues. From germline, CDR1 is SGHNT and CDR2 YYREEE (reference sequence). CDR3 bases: TGTGCCAGCTCCCTCTCTCCACCAGCGGAGCAGTTCTTC. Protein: CASSLSPPAEQFF.

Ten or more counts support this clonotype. CDR3 residues: CASSYSDGWDEQFF. DNA for the CDR3: TGTGCCAGCAGTTACTCAGACGGGTGGGATGAGCAGTTCTTC. The V call is TRBV6-6, the J call TRBJ2-1; D is uncertain. Deletions cut 0 bases from V and 8 bases from J, with 11 bases between. The CDR3 sequence is 14 residues long. Germline assignment: CDR1 MNHNY and CDR2 SVGAGI (reference sequence).

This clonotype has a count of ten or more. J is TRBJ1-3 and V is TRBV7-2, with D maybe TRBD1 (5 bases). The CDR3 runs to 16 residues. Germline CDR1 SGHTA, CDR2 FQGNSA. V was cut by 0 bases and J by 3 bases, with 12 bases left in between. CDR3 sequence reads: CASSLAGGYVGNTIYF. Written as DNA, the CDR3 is TGTGCCAGCAGCTTAGCGGGGGGGTATGTTGGAAACACCATATATTTT.

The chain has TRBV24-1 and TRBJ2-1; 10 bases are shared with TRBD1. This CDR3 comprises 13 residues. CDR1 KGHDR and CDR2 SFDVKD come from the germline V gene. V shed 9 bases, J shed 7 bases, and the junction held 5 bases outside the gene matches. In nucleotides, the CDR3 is TGTGCCACCCCGAGGACAGGGGGAAATGAGCAGTTCTTC. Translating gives CATPRTGGNEQFF.

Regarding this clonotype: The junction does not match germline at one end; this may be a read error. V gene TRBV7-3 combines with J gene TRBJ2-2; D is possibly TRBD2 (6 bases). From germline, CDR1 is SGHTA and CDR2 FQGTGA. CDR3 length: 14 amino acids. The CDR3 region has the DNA TGTTCCAGCAGTTTGTCCGGGAACACCGGGGGGCTGTTTTTT. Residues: CSSSLSGNTGGLFF.

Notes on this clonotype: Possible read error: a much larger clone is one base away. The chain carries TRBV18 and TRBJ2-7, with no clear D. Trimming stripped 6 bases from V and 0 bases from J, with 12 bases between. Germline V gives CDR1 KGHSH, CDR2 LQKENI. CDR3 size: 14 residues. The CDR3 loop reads CASSLTQFSYEQYF. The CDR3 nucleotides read TGTGCCAGCTCCCTGACACAGTTCTCCTACGAGCAGTACTTC.

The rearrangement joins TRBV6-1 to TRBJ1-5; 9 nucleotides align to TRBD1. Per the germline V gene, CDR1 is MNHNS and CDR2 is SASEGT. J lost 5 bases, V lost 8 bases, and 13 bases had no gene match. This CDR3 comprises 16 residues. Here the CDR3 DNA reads TGTGCCAGCGTGCATTTCGGGACAGGGAAGGATCAGCCCCAGCATTTT. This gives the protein CASVHFGTGKDQPQHF.

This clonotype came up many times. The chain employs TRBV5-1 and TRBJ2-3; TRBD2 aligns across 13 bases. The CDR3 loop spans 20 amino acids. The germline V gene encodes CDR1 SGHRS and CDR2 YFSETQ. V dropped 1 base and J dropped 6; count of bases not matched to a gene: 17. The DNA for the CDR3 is TGCGCCAGCAGCTTGAGGACTAGCGGGAGTAGAGCGGTAGAAGCGGATACGCAGTATTTT. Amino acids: CASSLRTSGSRAVEADTQYF.

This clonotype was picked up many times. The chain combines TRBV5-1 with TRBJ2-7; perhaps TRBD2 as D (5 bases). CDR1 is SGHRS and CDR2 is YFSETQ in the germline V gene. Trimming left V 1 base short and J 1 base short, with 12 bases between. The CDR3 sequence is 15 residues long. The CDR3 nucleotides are TGCGCCAGCAGCTTGTCCGCGGGTGCATCCTACGAGCAGTACTTC. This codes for CASSLSAGASYEQYF.

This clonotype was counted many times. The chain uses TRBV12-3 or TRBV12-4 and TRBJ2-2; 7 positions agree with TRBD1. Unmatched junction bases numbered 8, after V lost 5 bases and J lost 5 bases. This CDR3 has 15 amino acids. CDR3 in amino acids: CASSRDSGRTGELFF. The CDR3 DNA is TGTGCCAGCAGTAGGGACAGCGGACGGACCGGGGAGCTGTTTTTT.

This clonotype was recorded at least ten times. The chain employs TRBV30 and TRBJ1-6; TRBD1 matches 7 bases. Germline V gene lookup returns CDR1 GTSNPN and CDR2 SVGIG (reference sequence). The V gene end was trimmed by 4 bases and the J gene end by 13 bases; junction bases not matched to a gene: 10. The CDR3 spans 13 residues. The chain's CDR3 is CAWKTTGIGPLHF. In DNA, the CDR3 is TGTGCCTGGAAAACGACAGGGATCGGGCCCCTCCACTTT.

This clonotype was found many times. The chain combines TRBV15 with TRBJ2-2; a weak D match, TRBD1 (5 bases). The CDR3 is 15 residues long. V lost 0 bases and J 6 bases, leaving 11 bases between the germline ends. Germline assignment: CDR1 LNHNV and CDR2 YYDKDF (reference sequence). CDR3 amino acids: CATSREDRRAGELFF. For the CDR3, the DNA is TGTGCCACCAGCAGAGAGGACCGCAGGGCCGGGGAGCTGTTTTTT.

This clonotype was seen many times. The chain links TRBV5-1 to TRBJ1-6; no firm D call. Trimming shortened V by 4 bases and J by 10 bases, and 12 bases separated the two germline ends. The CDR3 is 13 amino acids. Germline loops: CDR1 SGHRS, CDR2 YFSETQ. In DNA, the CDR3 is TGCGCCAGCAGCGAATTATCTAAATCACCCCTCCACTTT. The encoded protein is CASSELSKSPLHF.

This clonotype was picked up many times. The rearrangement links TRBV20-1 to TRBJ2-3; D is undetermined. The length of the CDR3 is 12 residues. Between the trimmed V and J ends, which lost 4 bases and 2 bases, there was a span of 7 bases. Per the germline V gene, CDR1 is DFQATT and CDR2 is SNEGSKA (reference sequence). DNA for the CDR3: TGCAGTGCTAATCCGGACACAGATACGCAGTATTTT. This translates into CSANPDTDTQYF.

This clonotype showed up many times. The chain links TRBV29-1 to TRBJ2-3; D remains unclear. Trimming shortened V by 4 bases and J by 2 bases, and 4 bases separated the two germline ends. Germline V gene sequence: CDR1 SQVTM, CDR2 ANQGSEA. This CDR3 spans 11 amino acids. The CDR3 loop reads CSVGDTDTQYF. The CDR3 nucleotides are TGCAGCGTTGGTGACACAGATACGCAGTATTTT.

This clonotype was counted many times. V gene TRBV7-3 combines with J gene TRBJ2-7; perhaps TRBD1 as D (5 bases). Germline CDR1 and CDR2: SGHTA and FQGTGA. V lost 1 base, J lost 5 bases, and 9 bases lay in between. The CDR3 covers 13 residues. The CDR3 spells CASSLMGRDEQYF. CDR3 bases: TGTGCCAGCAGCTTAATGGGCAGGGACGAGCAGTACTTC.

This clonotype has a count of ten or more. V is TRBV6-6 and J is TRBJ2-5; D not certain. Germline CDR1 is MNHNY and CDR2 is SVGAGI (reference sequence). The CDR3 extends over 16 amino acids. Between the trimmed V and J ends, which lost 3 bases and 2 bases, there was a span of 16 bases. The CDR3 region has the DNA TGTGCCAGCAGTTATTTAGGGTTAGGTGCACAAGAGACCCAGTACTTC. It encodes CASSYLGLGAQETQYF.

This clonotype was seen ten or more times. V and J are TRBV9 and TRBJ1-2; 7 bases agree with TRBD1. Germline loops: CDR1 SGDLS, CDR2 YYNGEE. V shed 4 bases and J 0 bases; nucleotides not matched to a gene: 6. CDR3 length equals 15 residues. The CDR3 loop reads CASSPRDRANYGYTF. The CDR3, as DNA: TGTGCCAGCAGCCCAAGGGACAGAGCTAACTATGGCTACACCTTC.

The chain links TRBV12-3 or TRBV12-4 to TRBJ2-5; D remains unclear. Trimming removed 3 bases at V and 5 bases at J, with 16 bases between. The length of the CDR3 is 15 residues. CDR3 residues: CASSLTPTAGETQYF. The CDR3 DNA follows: TGTGCCAGCAGTTTGACCCCAACAGCTGGGGAGACCCAGTACTTC.

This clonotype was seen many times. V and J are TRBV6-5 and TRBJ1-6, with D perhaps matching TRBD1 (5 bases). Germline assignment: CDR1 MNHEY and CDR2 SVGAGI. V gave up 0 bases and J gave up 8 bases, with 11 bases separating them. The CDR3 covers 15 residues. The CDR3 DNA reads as TGTGCCAGCAGTTACTCGAACAGGATACATTCACCCCTCCACTTT. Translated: CASSYSNRIHSPLHF.

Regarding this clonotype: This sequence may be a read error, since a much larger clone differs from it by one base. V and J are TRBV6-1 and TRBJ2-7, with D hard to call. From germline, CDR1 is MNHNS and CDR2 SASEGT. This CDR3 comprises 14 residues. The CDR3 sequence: CASSQARITYEQYF. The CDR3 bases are TGTGCCAGCAGTCAAGCGCGTATAACCTACGAGCAGTACTTC.

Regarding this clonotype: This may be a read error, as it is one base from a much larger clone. The chain's CDR3 is CASSQGPGAYGYTF. Here the CDR3 DNA reads TGTGCCAGCAGCCAAGGCCCGGGAGCCTATGGCTACACCTTC. V gene TRBV3-1 combines with J gene TRBJ1-2; D ambiguous. The CDR3 has 14 residues. Germline CDR1 LGHDT, CDR2 YNNKEL (reference sequence). Trimming cost V 1 base and J 4 bases, with 10 bases left between them.

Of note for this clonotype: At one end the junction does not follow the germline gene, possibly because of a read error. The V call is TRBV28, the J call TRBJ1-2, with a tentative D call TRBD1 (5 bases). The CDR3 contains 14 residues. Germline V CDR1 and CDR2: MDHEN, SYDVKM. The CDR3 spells CASSFTGLNYGCTF. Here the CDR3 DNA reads TGTGCCAGCAGTTTTACAGGTCTTAACTATGGCTGCACCTTC.

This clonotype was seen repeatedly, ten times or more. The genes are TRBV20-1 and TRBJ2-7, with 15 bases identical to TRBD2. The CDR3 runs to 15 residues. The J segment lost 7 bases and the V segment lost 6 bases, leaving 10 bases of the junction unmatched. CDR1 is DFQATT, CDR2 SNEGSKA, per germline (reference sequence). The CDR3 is CSARTSGRALGEQYF. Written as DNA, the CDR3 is TGCAGTGCCCGGACTAGCGGGAGGGCCCTAGGGGAGCAGTACTTC.